A selection of T cell receptor beta chains follows, all from one sample in a study of cytomegalovirus exposure and HLA in healthy donors. Some clones are missing from TCRdb's copy, which holds only in-frame ones; the method was immunoSEQ multiplex PCR. The sample consists of approximately 150,000 clones, 73% of them appearing once. The sequencing input was PBMCs. Every receptor here comes from a young woman in good health and CMV-seronegative. CDR3s include the opening cysteine and the closing phenylalanine or tryptophan. A D gene is named only where the DNA matches it firmly. A clone size is listed for some rows: how often the clone was seen (once, few, many), or a class if it is expanded.

size	V	D	J	CDR3	DNA
NA	TRBV5-6	NA	TRBJ2-7	CASSLTGSYEQYF	TGTGCCAGCAGCTTGACAGGCTCCTACGAGCAGTACTTC
NA	TRBV7-2	TRBD2	TRBJ2-1	CASSRSGGPNEQFF	TGTGCCAGCAGCCGGAGCGGGGGGCCCAATGAGCAGTTCTTC
NA	TRBV9	NA	TRBJ2-1	CASSVRAGTYNEQFF	TGTGCCAGCAGCGTACGAGCGGGGACATACAATGAGCAGTTCTTC
few	TRBV5-1	TRBD1	TRBJ2-6	CASSLVTGGESGANVLTF	TGCGCCAGCAGCTTGGTAACAGGGGGCGAATCTGGGGCCAACGTCCTGACTTTC
NA	TRBV5-1	NA	TRBJ2-2	CASSLGWQGVRKTGELFF	TGCGCCAGCAGCTTGGGATGGCAGGGTGTAAGAAAGACCGGGGAGCTGTTTTTT
NA	TRBV4-1	NA	TRBJ1-2	CASSRRNYGYTF	TGCGCCAGCAGTCGGCGGAACTATGGCTACACCTTC
NA	TRBV5-4	NA	TRBJ1-4	CASSLEGANEKLFF	TGTGCCAGCAGCTTGGAAGGGGCTAATGAAAAACTGTTTTTT
NA	TRBV4-3	TRBD1	TRBJ1-2	CASSQAGTGWDYGYTF	TGCGCCAGCAGCCAAGCTGGGACAGGCTGGGACTATGGCTACACCTTC
NA	TRBV27	NA	TRBJ1-2	CASSLRGSAWGYGYTF	TGTGCCAGCAGTTTACGCGGGTCAGCCTGGGGTTATGGCTACACCTTC
NA	TRBV10-3	NA	TRBJ1-2	CATKGREDYGYTF	TGTGCCACAAAAGGGAGGGAGGACTATGGCTACACCTTC
NA	TRBV5-1	TRBD1	TRBJ2-2	CASSQGQLFNTGELFF	TGCGCCAGCAGCCAGGGACAGCTATTCAACACCGGGGAGCTGTTTTTT
few	TRBV10-3	NA	TRBJ1-2	CAISELDTYGYTF	TGTGCCATCAGTGAGTTAGACACCTATGGCTACACCTTC
NA	TRBV19	TRBD1	TRBJ1-1	CASSADRGAQYEAFF	TGTGCCAGTAGTGCGGACAGGGGCGCGCAATATGAAGCTTTCTTT
NA	TRBV18	NA	TRBJ2-1	CASSPPYSYNEQFF	TGTGCCAGCTCACCACCGTACTCCTACAATGAGCAGTTCTTC
NA	TRBV7-9	NA	TRBJ2-3	CASSPRGAGSSTDTQYF	TGTGCCAGCAGCCCCAGGGGTGCGGGCTCTAGCACAGATACGCAGTATTTT
NA	TRBV7-2	NA	TRBJ1-2	CASSSPFQGNYGYTF	TGTGCCAGCAGCTCCCCGTTTCAGGGCAACTATGGCTACACCTTC
few	TRBV7-2	NA	TRBJ2-5	CASSPRVRARETQYF	TGTGCCAGCAGCCCCAGGGTTCGGGCCAGAGAGACCCAGTACTTC
few	TRBV19	NA	TRBJ1-5	CASNVGINQPQHF	TGTGCCAGTAATGTCGGTATCAATCAGCCCCAGCATTTT
NA	TRBV7-8	NA	TRBJ2-4	CASSPYRGEAKNIQYF	TGTGCCAGCAGCCCCTATCGAGGAGAGGCCAAAAACATTCAGTACTTC
NA	TRBV18	TRBD2	TRBJ2-3	CASSPPVVGGTDTQYF	TGTGCCAGCTCACCCCCTGTGGTGGGGGGGACAGATACGCAGTATTTT
NA	TRBV5-1	TRBD2	TRBJ2-3	CASSSRPGGSTDTQYF	TGCGCCAGCAGCTCCCGTCCGGGGGGGAGCACAGATACGCAGTATTTT
few	TRBV4-3	TRBD2	TRBJ2-2	CASSQPSGNTGELFF	TGCGCCAGCAGCCAACCTAGCGGGAATACTGGGGAGCTGTTTTTT
few	TRBV28	NA	TRBJ2-3	CASSFNTDTQYF	TGTGCCAGCAGTTTCAACACAGATACGCAGTATTTT
once	TRBV5-8	TRBD1	TRBJ2-1	CASSSRTGAGFF	TGTGCCAGCAGCTCGAGGACAGGGGCGGGGTTCTTC
few	TRBV11-2	NA	TRBJ2-1	CASSLPWGGEQFF	TGTGCCAGCAGTCTGCCGTGGGGCGGTGAGCAGTTCTTC
NA	TRBV6-4	NA	TRBJ1-2	CASSDGRGLGYTF	TGTGCCAGCAGTGACGGCAGGGGCCTTGGCTACACCTTC